This entry lists 10 T cell receptor beta chains sequenced from one sample in a study of a mutant IDH1 vaccine in newly diagnosed glioma. Time point reported: week 47, end of study. The content of each vaccine dose was 300 ug of mutant IDH1 20-mer peptide, and topical imiquimod accompanied it. These receptors are not linked to any known antigen. The protocol was immunoSEQ multiplex PCR, while the TCRdb copy is restricted to in-frame clones and leaves out a portion. Of 56,000 or so clones in the sample, around three quarters were seen once. This sample comprised PBMCs, obtained from a glioma patient whose treatment included an IDH1 peptide vaccine. Receptors were obtained from a man aged 50 to 59 with glioma.

The chain joins TRBV5-5 to TRBJ2-7, with 9 bases lining up with TRBD1. V was clipped by 2 bases and J by 5 bases; unmatched bases: 5. The germline V gene encodes CDR1 SGHKS and CDR2 YYEKEE (reference sequence). The CDR3 length is 14 residues. CDR3 in DNA: TGTGCCAGCAGCTTTGGGGGACAGGGAGACGAGCAGTACTTC. This encodes CASSFGGQGDEQYF.

The chain is built from TRBV6-1 and TRBJ1-2; D gene unclear. This CDR3 has 15 residues. Germline V gives CDR1 MNHNS, CDR2 SASEGT. V lost 7 bases, J lost 3 bases, and 18 bases lay in between. CDR3 loop: CASTASAADHYGYTF. CDR3 coding DNA: TGTGCCAGCACCGCCTCGGCGGCCGACCACTATGGCTACACCTTC.

This rearrangement joins TRBV5-1 to TRBJ1-2; D gene ambiguous. With 0 bases removed from V and 0 bases from J, the gap between germline ends came to 6 bases. The CDR3 is 14 amino acids. Per germline, CDR1 SGHRS and CDR2 YFSETQ. The CDR3 DNA reads TGCGCCAGCAGCTTGGAACGAGCTAACTATGGCTACACCTTC. Protein sequence: CASSLERANYGYTF. Using reference TRBV5-1 and TRBJ1-2 for the parts outside the CDR3, the full variable domain is KAGVTQTPRYLIKTRGQQVTLSCSPISGHRSVSWYQQTPGQGLQFLFEYFSETQRNKGNFPGRFSGRQFSNSRSEMNVSTLELGDSALYLCASSLERANYGYTFGSGTRLTVV.

The J gene is TRBJ2-7, the V gene TRBV6-5, with a weak D call TRBD1 (7 bases). Between the trimmed V and J ends, which lost 10 bases and 0 bases, there was a span of 19 bases. In germline, CDR1 is MNHEY, CDR2 SVGAGI. The CDR3 extends over 15 amino acids. CDR3 amino acids: CATRGRRGPSYEQYF. The CDR3 region has the DNA TGTGCCACCCGGGGTAGGAGGGGGCCCTCCTACGAGCAGTACTTC.

The CDR3 DNA reads TGTGCCAGCAGCGGGGGGAATGGCTACACCTTC. Translating gives CASSGGNGYTF. The chain carries TRBV2 and TRBJ1-2, with D perhaps TRBD1 (5 bases). The CDR3 runs 11 residues. The ends were cut back, 6 bases at V and 6 bases at J, with 8 bases in the middle. CDR1 and CDR2 (germline): SNHLY, FYNNEI.

J is TRBJ2-7 and V is TRBV27; unclear D gene. The CDR3 contains 14 residues. V was cut by 0 bases and J by 0 bases, with 6 bases left in between. Per germline, CDR1 MNHEY and CDR2 SMNVEV (reference sequence). The CDR3 spells CASSLSESSYEQYF. As DNA, the CDR3 is TGTGCCAGCAGTTTATCGGAAAGCTCCTACGAGCAGTACTTC.

The V call is TRBV6-6, the J call TRBJ1-1; D might be TRBD1 (6 bases). This CDR3 is 11 amino acids long. Trimming shortened V by 7 bases and J by 8 bases, and 11 bases separated the two germline ends. Germline V CDR1 and CDR2: MNHNY, SVGAGI (reference sequence). The CDR3 DNA sequence: TGTGCCAGCACTGAGACAGGCGAAGCTTTCTTT. Its translation is CASTETGEAFF.

The CDR3 loop reads CASSLKGGGTGELFF. The CDR3 DNA follows: TGTGCCAGCAGCCTCAAGGGGGGCGGCACCGGGGAGCTGTTTTTT. The gene calls are TRBV7-2 and TRBJ2-2; D tentatively reads TRBD1 or TRBD2 (6 bases each). V shed 5 bases and J shed 4 bases, with 14 bases lying between them. This CDR3 is built from 15 residues. CDR1 SGHTA and CDR2 FQGNSA come from the germline V gene.

The chain links TRBV30 to TRBJ2-7; D gene uncertain. The CDR3 covers 13 residues. CDR1 and CDR2 (germline): GTSNPN, SVGIG (reference sequence). With 1 base removed from V and 1 base from J, the gap between germline ends came to 8 bases. The CDR3 spells CAWSEADSYEQYF. Written as DNA, the CDR3 is TGTGCCTGGAGTGAGGCGGATTCCTACGAGCAGTACTTC.

The chain uses TRBV7-9 and TRBJ2-7, with 11 bases that match TRBD2. CDR3 size: 16 residues. CDR1 is SEHNR, CDR2 FQNEAQ, per germline (reference sequence). V was pared by 2 bases and J by 2 bases, with 5 bases of the junction left unmatched. The CDR3 nucleotides read TGTGCCAGCAGCTTACCGACTAGCGGGGACACCTACGAGCAGTACTTC. Amino acids: CASSLPTSGDTYEQYF.